This entry lists 8 T cell receptor beta chains sequenced from one sample in a study of blood T cell repertoires in COVID-19. Measured with immunoSEQ multiplex PCR; TCRdb has only the in-frame clones, and not every one. The table records about 220,000 clones, 80% to 90% of them present only once. The sequenced material came from peripheral blood. The receptors were sampled from a woman in her 50s with acute or convalescent COVID-19.

The chain uses TRBV27 and TRBJ2-2; no clear D. V was trimmed by 6 bases and J by 1 base, leaving 3 bases between them. The CDR3 length is 12 residues. Germline values: CDR1 MNHEY, CDR2 SMNVEV (reference sequence). This CDR3 is CASSRNTGELFF. The CDR3 nucleotides are TGTGCCAGCAGCAGGAACACCGGGGAGCTGTTTTTT.

This clone was seen only a few times. The chain is built from TRBV7-2 and TRBJ2-1, with D perhaps matching TRBD2 (7 bases). The CDR3 is 19 amino acids. The germline CDR1 and CDR2 sequences are SGHTA and FQGNSA. V lost 1 base to trimming and J lost 5 bases, with 24 bases between them. CDR3 nucleotide sequence: TGTGCCAGCAGCTTAGTCCTCCGGTCCGGGGGAGGGGGAAACAATGAGCAGTTCTTC. Residues: CASSLVLRSGGGGNNEQFF. Full variable domain (remainder filled in from reference TRBV7-2 and TRBJ2-1): GAGVSQSPSNKVTEKGKDVELRCDPISGHTALYWYRQSLGQGLEFLIYFQGNSAPDKSGLPSDRFSAERTGGSVSTLTIQRTQQEDSAVYLCASSLVLRSGGGGNNEQFFGPGTRLTVL.

The J gene is TRBJ1-1, the V gene TRBV7-9; a weak D match, TRBD1 (6 bases). CDR3 length: 12 amino acids. CDR1 SEHNR and CDR2 FQNEAQ come from the germline V gene (reference sequence). Trimming removed 6 bases from V and 6 bases from J, with 11 bases in between. This CDR3 reads CASRDSNSEAFF. The CDR3 nucleotides are TGTGCCAGCAGGGACAGCAATTCTGAAGCTTTCTTT. The entire variable domain, with the rest obtained from reference TRBV7-9 and TRBJ1-1, is as follows: DTGVSQNPRHKITKRGQNVTFRCDPISEHNRLYWYRQTLGQGPEFLTYFQNEAQLEKSRLLSDRFSAERPKGSFSTLEIQRTEQGDSAMYLCASRDSNSEAFFGQGTRLTVV.

The rearrangement uses TRBV7-2 and TRBJ1-5, with a possible D match to TRBD1 (6 bases). The germline CDR1 and CDR2 sequences are SGHTA and FQGNSA. The length of the CDR3 is 15 residues. Trimming left V 2 bases short and J 3 bases short, with 11 bases between. The CDR3 sequence is CASSLTQGLNQPQHF. The CDR3 DNA reads TGTGCCAGCAGCTTAACCCAGGGGCTCAATCAGCCCCAGCATTTT.

The J gene is TRBJ2-3, the V gene TRBV27; D uncertain. CDR1 is MNHEY and CDR2 is SMNVEV in the germline V gene (reference sequence). The CDR3 is 13 residues long. The V end lost 5 bases, the J end lost 5 bases, and 11 bases lay between the germline ends. The CDR3 region has the DNA TGTGCCAGCAGTCCCCTCTCTCGAGATACGCAGTATTTT. Its protein product is CASSPLSRDTQYF.

The chain combines TRBV11-2 with TRBJ2-7, with D possibly TRBD2 on 5 matching bases. The CDR3 contains 11 residues. Trimming shortened V by 4 bases and J by 7 bases, and 8 bases separated the two germline ends. Per germline, CDR1 SGHAT and CDR2 FQNNGV. The CDR3 protein is CASSSRGEQYF. CDR3 nucleotide sequence: TGTGCCAGCAGCTCCCGCGGGGAGCAGTACTTC.

The rearrangement links TRBV3-1 (or the pseudogene TRBV3-2) to TRBJ2-7; possibly TRBD2 for D (5 bases). CDR1 is LGHDT, CDR2 YNNKEL, per germline (reference sequence). The CDR3 loop spans 14 amino acids. The V end lost 4 bases, the J end lost 0 bases, and 10 bases lay between the germline ends. The CDR3 region has the DNA TGTGCCAGCAGCCCACAGCGGATCTCCTACGAGCAGTACTTC. This translates into CASSPQRISYEQYF.

The rearrangement uses TRBV28 and TRBJ1-4; D possibly corresponds to TRBD1 (5 bases). CDR1 is MDHEN, CDR2 SYDVKM, per germline. CDR3 length: 15 amino acids. Trimming removed 7 bases at V and 0 bases at J, with 12 bases between. The CDR3 DNA sequence: TGTGCCAGCATGCCTTCGGGGGCAACTAATGAAAAACTGTTTTTT. This sequence encodes CASMPSGATNEKLFF.